This T cell receptor (beta chain) was observed in a study of control samples from healthy donors and cancer patients (dated by TCRdb to between 2020 and 2021). Deletion took 1 base off V and 4 bases off J, with a span of 14 bases between the germline ends. The CDR3 measures 16 amino acids from cysteine to phenylalanine. This entry keeps only the CDR3 DNA: 48 bases, framed from base 1. Taken from the germline V gene (reference sequence), the CDR1 and CDR2 loops are LGHDT and YNNKEL. As regards this clone: Which antigen it targets is not known. No qualities accompany the bases; no much larger clone lies one base away.

Libraries came from the immunoSEQ multiplex PCR assay. Not all clones reach the TCRdb copy of this immuneACCESS table, which keeps in-frame sequences only. Checked studies attribute under half of the gap to unresolved V genes and leave the rest unexplained. This sample holds about 120,000 clones; around 90% were observed only once. The top ten constitute around 5.8% of the sample. The sequence was collected from a man aged 18 to 29 in good health. Recombination joined TRBV3-1 (or the pseudogene TRBV3-2) with TRBJ1-5; 5 matching bases give a weak D call of TRBD1. The sample consisted of blood. The CDR3 has the sequence CASSQGEQAENQPQHF. The base sequence is TGTGCCAGCAGCCAAGGTGAACAGGCCGAGAATCAGCCCCAGCATTTT.